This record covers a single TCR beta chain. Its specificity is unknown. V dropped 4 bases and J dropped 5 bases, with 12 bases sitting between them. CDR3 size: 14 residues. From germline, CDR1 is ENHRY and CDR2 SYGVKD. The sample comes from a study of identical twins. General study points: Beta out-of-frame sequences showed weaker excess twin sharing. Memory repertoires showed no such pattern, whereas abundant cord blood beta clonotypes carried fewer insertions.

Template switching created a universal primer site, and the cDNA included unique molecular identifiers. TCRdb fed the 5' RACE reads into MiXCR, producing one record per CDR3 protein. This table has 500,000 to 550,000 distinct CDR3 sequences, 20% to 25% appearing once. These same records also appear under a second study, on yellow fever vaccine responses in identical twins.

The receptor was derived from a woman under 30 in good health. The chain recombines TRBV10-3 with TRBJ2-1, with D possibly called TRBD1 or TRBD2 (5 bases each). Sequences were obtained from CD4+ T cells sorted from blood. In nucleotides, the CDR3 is TGTGCCATCAGTGGGGGACCTTCAAACAATGAGCAGTTCTTC. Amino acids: CAISGGPSNNEQFF.